Below are 22 T cell receptor beta chains sequenced from a single sample in a study of response to subunit inactivated influenza vaccine. TCRdb analysed the RT-PCR reads with MiXCR anew, one entry per CDR3 protein. The sample includes under 950,000 distinct CDR3 sequences, around 20% seen only once; the top ten take roughly 10%. Source: PBMCs from blood, taken about 5 days after vaccination. The source is a man aged 50 to 60 who received an inactivated influenza vaccine.

This clonotype was recorded at least ten times. The chain employs TRBV20-1 and TRBJ2-1; TRBD2 is a possible D gene (5 bases). V dropped 0 bases and J dropped 6 bases, with 18 bases sitting between them. In germline, CDR1 is DFQATT, CDR2 SNEGSKA (reference sequence). There are 16 residues in the CDR3. The CDR3 reads CSARDPRSRAGNEQFF. Here the CDR3 DNA reads TGCAGTGCTAGAGATCCCCGATCGCGGGCAGGCAATGAGCAGTTCTTC.

The J gene is TRBJ1-5, the V gene TRBV4-2; TRBD1 might be the D (5 bases). Germline assignment: CDR1 LGHNA and CDR2 YNFKEQ. This CDR3 contains 17 residues. V dropped 0 bases and J dropped 6 bases, with 18 bases sitting between them. Here the CDR3 DNA reads TGTGCCAGCAGCCAAGAAGTATTGGGGCAGGGCGGTCAGCCCCAGCATTTT. It specifies CASSQEVLGQGGQPQHF.

This clonotype was seen ten or more times. The rearrangement uses TRBV25-1 and TRBJ2-5; D possibly corresponds to TRBD2 (6 bases). Germline values: CDR1 MGHDK, CDR2 SYGVNS. V was clipped by 2 bases and J by 5 bases, with 12 bases between them. The CDR3 is 14 residues long. CDR3 bases: TGTGCCAGCAGTGAACGGGGGTGGGGGGAGACCCAGTACTTC. Translating gives CASSERGWGETQYF.

The J gene is TRBJ2-5, the V gene TRBV7-2; D is possibly TRBD2 (5 bases). The CDR3 covers 17 residues. Germline CDR1 SGHTA, CDR2 FQGNSA. V lost 5 bases and J lost 4, with 23 bases in between. The CDR3 nucleotides read TGTGCCAGCAGCCCCGCCCCCCCGTTACTAGAGCGAGAGACCCAGTACTTC. Its protein is CASSPAPPLLERETQYF.

This clonotype was recorded a few times. This chain connects TRBV29-1 to TRBJ2-1, with TRBD2 matching over 9 bases. The germline CDR1 and CDR2 sequences are SQVTM and ANQGSEA. V gave up 7 bases and J gave up 3 bases; unmatched junction bases: 10. CDR3 length: 15 residues. CDR3: CSAKRSGSSYNEQFF. The CDR3, as DNA: TGCAGCGCTAAGCGTAGCGGGAGCAGCTACAATGAGCAGTTCTTC.

Only a few counts were recorded for this clonotype. The chain joins TRBV6-5 to TRBJ2-3; D gene unclear. V was clipped by 2 bases and J by 2 bases, with 8 bases between them. The length of the CDR3 is 14 residues. The germline V gene encodes CDR1 MNHEY and CDR2 SVGAGI. CDR3 sequence (DNA): TGTGCCAGCAGTTACCTCCTGGCCACAGATACGCAGTATTTT. It codes for CASSYLLATDTQYF.

The chain is built from TRBV7-2 and TRBJ2-1, with 8 bases identical to TRBD2. Germline CDR1 SGHTA, CDR2 FQGNSA. J gave up 8 bases and V 5 bases, and 11 bases lay outside the gene matches. There are 15 residues in the CDR3. CDR3 bases: TGTGCCAGCAGCCTTAGGGTGGGACTAGGCTATGAGCAGTTCTTC. Its translation is CASSLRVGLGYEQFF.

The gene calls are TRBV20-1 and TRBJ2-7, with TRBD2 matching over 7 bases. CDR1 and CDR2 from the germline V gene are DFQATT and SNEGSKA (reference sequence). This CDR3 comprises 14 residues. Trimming took 7 bases from V and 0 from J; bases not matched to a gene: 9. The DNA of the CDR3 is TGCAGTGGACCCCCGAAGCGGGACTCCTACGAGCAGTACTTC. It encodes CSGPPKRDSYEQYF.

The chain employs TRBV20-1 and TRBJ2-3; 7 bases map to TRBD1. V dropped 6 bases and J dropped 2; count of bases not matched to a gene: 11. The CDR3 sequence is 15 residues long. CDR1 is DFQATT and CDR2 is SNEGSKA in the germline V gene (reference sequence). The CDR3 spells CSAIQGQGVTDTQYF. In DNA form, the CDR3 reads TGCAGTGCCATACAGGGCCAGGGGGTCACAGATACGCAGTATTTT.

This clonotype showed up just a few times. V gene TRBV7-2 combines with J gene TRBJ2-7; D is perhaps TRBD1 (6 bases). CDR1 and CDR2 from the germline V gene are SGHTA and FQGNSA. The CDR3 is 16 amino acids. Trimming took off 4 bases at V and 1 base at J, with 17 bases between the two ends. The CDR3 DNA is TGTGCCAGCAGCTATGTTAGTGGGGGCGTATCCTACGAGCAGTACTTC. Translating gives CASSYVSGGVSYEQYF.

V and J are TRBV7-9 and TRBJ2-3; D remains ambiguous. Germline CDR1 SEHNR, CDR2 FQNEAQ (reference sequence). The CDR3 is 13 residues long. The V end lost 0 bases, the J end lost 6 bases, and 7 bases lay between the germline ends. The CDR3 here is CASSLAMRDTQYF. The DNA for the CDR3 is TGTGCCAGCAGCTTAGCAATGAGGGATACGCAGTATTTT.

In this sample, this clonotype turned up many times. This rearrangement joins TRBV29-1 to TRBJ2-1; TRBD2 matches 11 bases. The CDR3 loop spans 15 amino acids. V lost 6 bases and J lost 3; bases outside the gene matches: 7. CDR1 is SQVTM, CDR2 ANQGSEA, per germline. In DNA form, the CDR3 reads TGCAGCGTCTACCTACTAGCGGGAGTCTACAATGAGCAGTTCTTC. Protein product: CSVYLLAGVYNEQFF.

The chain has TRBV5-1 and TRBJ2-1, with no clear D. The length of the CDR3 is 14 residues. Looked up from germline, CDR1 is SGHRS and CDR2 is YFSETQ. Trimming took off 5 bases at V and 6 bases at J, with 15 bases between the two ends. The CDR3 sequence is CASRGSIGGNEQFF. The DNA of the CDR3 is TGCGCCAGCAGGGGCTCAATCGGTGGCAATGAGCAGTTCTTC.

The chain is built from TRBV20-1 and TRBJ2-3; 11 bases align to TRBD2. This CDR3 region has 17 residues. Germline V lookup: CDR1 DFQATT, CDR2 SNEGSKA (reference sequence). Losses at the gene ends were 0 bases for V and 4 bases for J; bases not matched to a gene: 9. The CDR3 is CSARDLSGGAISDTQYF. CDR3 DNA sequence: TGCAGTGCTAGAGATCTTAGCGGGGGGGCGATCTCAGATACGCAGTATTTT.

This clonotype was seen more than once but under ten times. V and J are TRBV12-3 or TRBV12-4 and TRBJ2-2, with TRBD1 matching 8 bases. J lost 1 base, V lost 1 base, and 2 bases had no gene match. The CDR3 consists of 16 residues. CDR3 residues: CASSLGTGRNTGELFF. The CDR3 DNA sequence: TGTGCCAGCAGTTTAGGGACAGGGAGGAACACCGGGGAGCTGTTTTTT.

This chain connects TRBV6-2 or TRBV6-3 to TRBJ2-7, with D unresolved. V was cut by 6 bases and J by 4 bases, with 16 bases left in between. The CDR3 loop spans 14 amino acids. The germline CDR1 and CDR2 sequences are MNHEY and SVGEGT. The DNA of the CDR3 is TGTGCCAGCAGCTTTGATCCCGGACGGTACGAGCAGTACTTC. Translating it yields CASSFDPGRYEQYF.

This clonotype was counted between two and nine times. The chain carries TRBV20-1 and TRBJ1-2; no clear D. Germline V lookup: CDR1 DFQATT, CDR2 SNEGSKA (reference sequence). The CDR3 covers 15 residues. V lost 0 bases to trimming and J lost 0 bases, with 11 bases between them. The CDR3 loop reads CSARDPGTANYGYTF. CDR3 DNA sequence: TGCAGTGCTAGAGATCCTGGCACAGCTAACTATGGCTACACCTTC.

This clonotype was seen only a few times. The rearrangement links TRBV10-3 to TRBJ1-4; 7 bases match TRBD1. The J segment lost 0 bases and the V segment lost 6 bases, leaving 4 bases of the junction unmatched. Germline CDR1 is ENHRY and CDR2 is SYGVKD. This CDR3 is built from 15 residues. The CDR3 DNA follows: TGTGCCATCAGGGGTGGACAGGCAACTAATGAAAAACTGTTTTTT. Translation gives CAIRGGQATNEKLFF.

The rearrangement uses TRBV11-2 and TRBJ2-7; D is perhaps TRBD1 (6 bases). The CDR3 consists of 19 residues. Germline lookup yields CDR1 SGHAT and CDR2 FQNNGV. The ends were cut back, 4 bases at V and 3 bases at J, with 28 bases in the middle. The CDR3 sequence is CASSSGTSDRPSNRYEQYF. In DNA form, the CDR3 reads TGTGCCAGCAGCTCGGGAACGTCGGACAGACCTTCAAACCGCTACGAGCAGTACTTC.

This clonotype has only a few counts. The gene calls are TRBV20-1 and TRBJ1-5; maybe TRBD1 (6 bases). V gave up 6 bases and J gave up 3 bases, with 18 bases separating them. The CDR3 is 15 amino acids. Per the germline V gene, CDR1 is DFQATT and CDR2 is SNEGSKA (reference sequence). The CDR3 nucleotides are TGCAGTGCAATAGGGGGATCTGGGAACAATCAGCCCCAGCATTTT. It encodes CSAIGGSGNNQPQHF.

CDR3 nucleotides: TGTGCCAGCAGCTTGCCCTGGGGTGGCGAGCAGTACTTC. Its translation is CASSLPWGGEQYF. This chain connects TRBV5-6 to TRBJ2-7, with no clear D. The CDR3 loop spans 13 amino acids. The V end was cut by 1 base, the J end by 6 bases, with 11 bases between. CDR1 is SGHDT and CDR2 is YYEEEE in the germline V gene.

The chain links TRBV7-9 to TRBJ2-1; D call uncertain. The germline V gene has CDR1 SEHNR and CDR2 FQNEAQ (reference sequence). Trimming removed 2 bases from V and 7 bases from J, with 15 bases in between. The CDR3 is made up of 15 amino acids. The CDR3 coding sequence is TGTGCCAGCAGCTTATTTGGAGAGCCTACAAATGAGCAGTTCTTC. It translates to CASSLFGEPTNEQFF.